This TCR beta chain was identified during a study of cytomegalovirus exposure and HLA in healthy donors. Whole-study results and caveats: Later on, an analysis found that several of the most significant clusters appeared to be linked to common viral pathogens, which included parvovirus B19.

Primers: 60 Vbeta forward and 13 Jbeta reverse. Clones were sequenced by immunoSEQ multiplex PCR, and TCRdb holds only the in-frame ones, with some missing. Of 200,000 or so clones in the sample, 75% to 90% were seen once. This CDR3 is 16 amino acids long. Germline V gene data show CDR1 as MNHEY and CDR2 as SMNVEV (reference sequence). The trim removed 5 bases at V and 9 bases at J, leaving 13 bases unmatched. Note on this clone: Its antigen is not identified. Other DNA sequences in the same sample also yield this CDR3.

The chain carries TRBV27 and TRBJ2-1, with 10 bases that match TRBD1. Sequencing used PBMCs. The sequence was collected from a woman aged 45-65 years in good health and CMV-seropositive. CDR3 sequence: CASSKRAGTGEGEQFF. CDR3 DNA: TGTGCCAGCAGTAAACGTGCCGGGACAGGGGAAGGTGAGCAGTTCTTC.